The rows below give T cell receptor beta chains drawn from one sample of a study of blood T cells in healthy people across ages. MiXCR was run by TCRdb on the 5' RACE reads, yielding one entry per CDR3 protein. The profile shows about 1,500,000 distinct CDR3 sequences, around two fifths of them singletons. The source material was blood. The receptors here all came from a woman between 18 and 29 years old in good health. CDR3s include the opening cysteine and the closing phenylalanine or tryptophan. D genes are given only for firm matches. Some rows have no size entry. The others give once, few or many, or a class for an expanded clone.

.	TRBV7-9	.	TRBJ1-2	TGTGCCAGCAGCTTGAGCTACAGGGCCTATGGCTACACCTTC	CASSLSYRAYGYTF
.	TRBV9	TRBD2	TRBJ2-7	TGTGCCAGCAGCCCGGGGGGGGAGTTCTACGAGCAGTACTTC	CASSPGGEFYEQYF
once	TRBV7-9	.	TRBJ1-5	TGTGCCAGCAGCCAGACAGGTATTAGCAATCAGTCCCAGCATTTT	CASSQTGISNQSQHF
.	TRBV4-1	TRBD2	TRBJ2-7	TGCGCCAGCAGCCAAGATAGGCGCGGGAGACGGAACGAGCAGTACTTC	CASSQDRRGRRNEQYF
.	TRBV12-3/TRBV12-4	.	TRBJ2-1	TGTGCCAGCAGTTTTTGGGGAACCGGCTACAATGAGCAGTTCTTC	CASSFWGTGYNEQFF
.	TRBV5-1	TRBD2	TRBJ2-3	TGCGCCAGCAGGGTTAGCGGGAGGGCCACAGATACGCAGTATTTT	CASRVSGRATDTQYF
.	TRBV5-1	TRBD1	TRBJ1-1	TGCGCCAGCAGCCCATGGACAGGGACTTTGAACACTGAAGCTTTCTTT	CASSPWTGTLNTEAFF
few	TRBV29-1	TRBD2	TRBJ2-2	TGCAGCGCGCGGGAGTACACCGGGGAGCTGTTTTTT	CSAREYTGELFF
.	TRBV25-1	TRBD2	TRBJ2-3	TGTGCCAGCAGTGATGGCGGGAGGAGCACAGATACGCAGTATTTT	CASSDGGRSTDTQYF
.	TRBV12-3/TRBV12-4	TRBD1	TRBJ1-5	TGTGCCAGCAGTAGGGGACAGGGGGCACAGCCCCAGCATTTT	CASSRGQGAQPQHF
.	TRBV18	TRBD1	TRBJ2-7	TGTACCAGCTCACTAGGGACAGGGGGAGAGCAGTACTTC	CTSSLGTGGEQYF
many	TRBV29-1	TRBD1	TRBJ2-7	TGCAGCGTTGAAGATGACCCCGGGACAGGGCAACCTCACCTATCCTACGAGCAGTACTTC	CSVEDDPGTGQPHLSYEQYF
few	TRBV2	.	TRBJ1-4	TGTGCCAGCAGTGGAAGGCGGGGCCAAAATGAAAAACTGTTTTTT	CASSGRRGQNEKLFF
.	TRBV29-1	.	TRBJ2-5	TGCAGCGTTATAGGACCGTACCAAGAGACCCAGTACTTC	CSVIGPYQETQYF
few	TRBV15	TRBD1	TRBJ2-1	TGTGCCACCACAGGGGGCCGTAACAATGAGCAGTTCTTC	CATTGGRNNEQFF
few	TRBV7-9	.	TRBJ2-1	TGTGCCAGCAGATCACATAATGAGCAGTTCTTC	CASRSHNEQFF
.	TRBV2	TRBD2	TRBJ2-1	TGTGCCAGCACCCGACAGACTAGCGGGACCTACTCCTACAATGAGCAGTTCTTC	CASTRQTSGTYSYNEQFF
.	TRBV11-2	.	TRBJ2-7	TGTGCCAGCAGCTTTTCGGTCGGGGGGCCCTACGAGCAGTACTTC	CASSFSVGGPYEQYF
few	TRBV20-1	.	TRBJ2-1	TGCAGTGCTACCCCTCGAAATCCTATGAGGTGGTCCTACAATGAGCAGTTCTTC	CSATPRNPMRWSYNEQFF
few	TRBV12-3/TRBV12-4	.	TRBJ1-1	TGTGCCAGCAGTTCGTACAGGGTTTCCACTGAAGCTTTCTTT	CASSSYRVSTEAFF
.	TRBV20-1	TRBD2	TRBJ2-2	TGCAGTGCTCCTCTCTGGACTAGCGGGAGGGCCGGGGAGCTGTTTTTT	CSAPLWTSGRAGELFF
.	TRBV6-1	.	TRBJ2-1	TGTGCCGGCAGCGATCAGCTCGGCAATGAGCAGTTCTTC	CAGSDQLGNEQFF
.	TRBV27	.	TRBJ1-1	TGTGCCAGCAGTTTAGACAGGTGGGACACTGAAACTTTCTTT	CASSLDRWDTETFF
.	TRBV12-3/TRBV12-4	TRBD1	TRBJ1-2	TGTGCCAGCACCTCAGGGGGGACAGCCTATGGCTACACCTTC	CASTSGGTAYGYTF
few	TRBV20-1	.	TRBJ2-6	TGCAGTGCCCCCCACTTAAAATCCGCTGGGGCCAACGTCCTGACTTTC	CSAPHLKSAGANVLTF
.	TRBV5-1	TRBD2	TRBJ2-1	TGCGCCAGCAGCTTGGTGGGTGGGACTAGCAATGAGCAGTTCTTC	CASSLVGGTSNEQFF
many	TRBV4-1	.	TRBJ2-3	TGCGCCAGCAGCCCCCCCGCGGGCACAGATACGCAGTATTTT	CASSPPAGTDTQYF
few	TRBV2	.	TRBJ2-3	TGTGCCAGCAGTCCCCTCCCGACAGATACGCAGTATTTT	CASSPLPTDTQYF
.	TRBV5-6	.	TRBJ2-3	TGTGCCAGCAGCTTGCCATACCCCCCAGATACGCAGTATTTT	CASSLPYPPDTQYF
once	TRBV20-1	.	TRBJ1-2	TGCAGTGCTAGTAGTGGTGCGGGGACTAACTATGGCTACACATTC	CSASSGAGTNYGYTF
few	TRBV10-3	TRBD2	TRBJ2-3	TGTGCCATCAGCGGGGGGACTAGCGGGGGTGCGAGCACAGATACGCAGTATTTT	CAISGGTSGGASTDTQYF
few	TRBV7-9	TRBD1	TRBJ1-2	TGTGCCAGCAGCTTACAATCCCCGCAGGGGGATGGCTACACCTTC	CASSLQSPQGDGYTF
.	TRBV4-2	TRBD2	TRBJ2-3	TGTGCCAGCAGCCCCAGGGAGGGCAGGGATACGCAGTATTTT	CASSPREGRDTQYF
.	TRBV5-1	TRBD1	TRBJ2-1	TGCGCCAGCAGCTTGGCTACGGGACAGGGGGTAACTGAGCAGTTCTTC	CASSLATGQGVTEQFF
.	TRBV27	.	TRBJ2-1	TGTGCCAGCAGTTCCCACAGGGATGAGCAGTTCTTC	CASSSHRDEQFF
.	TRBV6-5	TRBD2	TRBJ2-7	TGTGCCAGCAGTTATAGCCTAGCGGGGGCCGGGTACGAGCAGTACTTC	CASSYSLAGAGYEQYF
.	TRBV12-3/TRBV12-4	.	TRBJ2-3	TGTGCCAGCAGTCCACGGGGGGCCCCCACAGATACGCAGTATTTT	CASSPRGAPTDTQYF
.	TRBV7-3	.	TRBJ2-6	TGTGCCAGCAGCTCCTCCTCCCAGGCCAACGTCCTGACTTTC	CASSSSSQANVLTF
few	TRBV6-6	TRBD2	TRBJ2-5	TGTGCCAGCAGTTACGCGGGGGAAGAGACCCAGTACTTC	CASSYAGEETQYF
few	TRBV6-5	TRBD2	TRBJ2-7	TGTGCCAGCAGTTACTCGGGCGGGGGGATCTCCGAGCAGTACTTC	CASSYSGGGISEQYF
.	TRBV7-3	.	TRBJ1-1	TGTGCCAGCAACTTTGTTGGGGGGCAGGAGAACACTGAAGCTTTCTTT	CASNFVGGQENTEAFF
few	TRBV28	.	TRBJ1-6	TGTGCCAGCAGGCCACACAGAAATTCACCCCTCCACTTT	CASRPHRNSPLHF
few	TRBV29-1	.	TRBJ2-5	TGCAGCGTCAACCACCGGGACGGTCGATTCCAAGAGACCCAGTACTTC	CSVNHRDGRFQETQYF
few	TRBV6-5	.	TRBJ1-2	TGTGCCAGCACAAACGGTGGGACCGCGGGCTACACCTTC	CASTNGGTAGYTF
.	TRBV12-3/TRBV12-4	TRBD2	TRBJ2-7	TGTGCCAGCAGACTAGCGGGGGCCTACGGGCAGTACTTC	CASRLAGAYGQYF
few	TRBV27	.	TRBJ2-1	TGTGCCAGCAGTGGGCGACTTTCGCCAAGCTACAATGAGCAGTTCTTC	CASSGRLSPSYNEQFF
.	TRBV20-1	.	TRBJ1-2	TGCAGTGCATCTCTCGGGAAATGGGGCTACACCTTC	CSASLGKWGYTF
.	TRBV7-2	.	TRBJ2-7	TGTGCCAGCAGCTTAGTTTCTTACGGCACCTACGAGCAGTACTTC	CASSLVSYGTYEQYF
.	TRBV20-1	TRBD1	TRBJ1-1	TGCAGTGCTGGACAGGGGAACGCTGAAGCTTTCTTT	CSAGQGNAEAFF
few	TRBV28	.	TRBJ2-1	TGTGCCAGCAGTCCGCGAGGGGCGGGGCCTTCCTACAATGAGCAGTTCTTC	CASSPRGAGPSYNEQFF
.	TRBV11-2	.	TRBJ2-1	TGTGCCAGCAGCTTATCGGTTGCGGGGTCCTACAATGAGCAGTTCTTC	CASSLSVAGSYNEQFF
.	TRBV6-6	.	TRBJ2-1	TGTGCCAGCAACGAGGGGGGCTCCTACAATGAGCAGTTCTTC	CASNEGGSYNEQFF